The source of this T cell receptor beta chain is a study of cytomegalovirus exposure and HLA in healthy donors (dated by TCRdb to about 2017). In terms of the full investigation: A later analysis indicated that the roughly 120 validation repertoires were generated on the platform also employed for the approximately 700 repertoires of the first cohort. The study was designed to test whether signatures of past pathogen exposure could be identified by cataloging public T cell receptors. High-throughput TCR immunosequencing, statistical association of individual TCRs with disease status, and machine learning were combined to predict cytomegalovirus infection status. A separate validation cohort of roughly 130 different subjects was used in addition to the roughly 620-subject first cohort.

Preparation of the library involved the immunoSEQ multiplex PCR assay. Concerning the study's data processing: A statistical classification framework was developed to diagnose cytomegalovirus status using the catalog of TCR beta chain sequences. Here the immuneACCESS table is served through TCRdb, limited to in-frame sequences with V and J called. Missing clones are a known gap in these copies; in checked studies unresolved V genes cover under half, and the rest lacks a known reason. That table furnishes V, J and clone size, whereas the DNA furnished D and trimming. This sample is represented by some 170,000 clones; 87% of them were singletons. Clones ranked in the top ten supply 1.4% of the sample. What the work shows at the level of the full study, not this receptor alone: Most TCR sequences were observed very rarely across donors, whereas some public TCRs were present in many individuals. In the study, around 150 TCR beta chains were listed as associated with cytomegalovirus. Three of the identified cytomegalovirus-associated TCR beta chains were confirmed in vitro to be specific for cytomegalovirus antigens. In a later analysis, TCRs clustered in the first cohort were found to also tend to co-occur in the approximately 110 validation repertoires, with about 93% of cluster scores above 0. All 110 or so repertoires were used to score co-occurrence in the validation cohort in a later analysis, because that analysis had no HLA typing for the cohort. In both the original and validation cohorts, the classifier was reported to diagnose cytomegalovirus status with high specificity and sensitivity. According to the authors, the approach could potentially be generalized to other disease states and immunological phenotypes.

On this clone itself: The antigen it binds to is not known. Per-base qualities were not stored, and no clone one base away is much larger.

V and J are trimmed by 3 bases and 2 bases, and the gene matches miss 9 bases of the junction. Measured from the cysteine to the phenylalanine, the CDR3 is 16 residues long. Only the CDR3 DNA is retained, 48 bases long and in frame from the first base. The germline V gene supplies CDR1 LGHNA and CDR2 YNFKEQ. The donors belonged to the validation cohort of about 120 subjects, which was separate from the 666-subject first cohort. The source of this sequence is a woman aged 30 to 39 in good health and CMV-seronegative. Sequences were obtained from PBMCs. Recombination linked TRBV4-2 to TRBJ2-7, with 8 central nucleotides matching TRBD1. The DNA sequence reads TGTGCCAGCAGCCAGGAAACAGGGGGGCAAACCTACGAGCAGTACTTC. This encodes CASSQETGGQTYEQYF.